The rows below give T cell receptor beta chains drawn from one sample of a study of blood T cell repertoires in COVID-19. Clones were sequenced by immunoSEQ multiplex PCR, and TCRdb holds only the in-frame ones, with some missing. The data contain about 160,000 clones, 77% of them singletons. Sequenced sample: peripheral blood. These receptors were collected from a man aged 65-85 years with acute or convalescent COVID-19. CDR3s include the opening cysteine and the closing phenylalanine or tryptophan. A D gene is named only where the DNA matches it firmly. Where a row states a size, it is once, few, many or the class of an expanded clone; other rows omit it.

TRBV27	TRBJ1-5	NA	NA	CASSLRAVGTQTYSNQPQHF
TRBV25-1	TRBJ2-4	NA	NA	CASSDLTGLGIQYF
TRBV6-5	TRBJ1-5	NA	TRBD1	CASSQGQGGQPQHF
TRBV14	TRBJ2-1	few	TRBD2	CASSRGLAGRYNEQFF
TRBV6-4	TRBJ1-2	NA	NA	CASSSSGFSAYGYTF
TRBV11-2	TRBJ2-1	NA	NA	CASSLALYNEQFF
TRBV6-2/TRBV6-3	TRBJ1-1	NA	TRBD1	CASSPGQAVNTEAFF
TRBV24-1	TRBJ1-3	NA	TRBD1	CATSDLGDRVSGNTIYF
TRBV7-2	TRBJ2-7	NA	NA	CASSLAGTTTSPGEQYF
TRBV11-3	TRBJ2-1	few	TRBD1	CASGRTGVANEQFF
TRBV24-1	TRBJ2-1	NA	TRBD1	CATSDNNRGGEQFF
TRBV7-8	TRBJ1-5	NA	NA	CASSRSTDSNQPQHF
TRBV14	TRBJ2-7	NA	TRBD2	CASSFGGSYEQYF
TRBV5-5	TRBJ1-2	NA	NA	CASSWETITSNYGYTF
TRBV6-1	TRBJ2-1	NA	NA	CASSEAFRVSLYNEQFF
TRBV28	TRBJ1-1	NA	TRBD1	CASSSIQGAENTEAFF
TRBV12-5	TRBJ2-3	NA	NA	CASGLGRTRVSAADTQYF
TRBV28	TRBJ2-7	NA	TRBD1	CATTGTDGSGYEQYF
TRBV24-1	TRBJ2-1	NA	TRBD1	CATSEGTGWNEQFF
TRBV6-5	TRBJ1-6	NA	TRBD1	CASSEDRGYNSPLHF
TRBV10-3	TRBJ2-2	NA	NA	CAISDRTLENTGELFF
TRBV3-1/TRBV3-2	TRBJ2-3	NA	TRBD2	CASSPRALAGRTDTQYF
TRBV6-5	TRBJ2-5	NA	TRBD1	CASSRQGEVAETQYF